These 20 T cell receptor beta chains were all obtained from the same sample, sequenced in a study of shared clonotypes between healthy human individuals. Using immunoSEQ multiplex PCR, the repertoire was profiled, and TCRdb retains in-frame clones only, with some absent. The sample holds approximately 740,000 clones, 80% to 95% seen once. Terminally differentiated effector memory CD45RA+ cells were excluded by CCR7 positive selection of CD45RO-negative cells. The sample taken for sequencing was naive CD8+ T cells sorted from blood. The origin of the receptors is a man aged 25 to 40 in good health.

This clone came up once. This chain connects TRBV2 to TRBJ2-3, with unresolved D. The CDR3 consists of 15 residues. Deletions cut 4 bases from V and 0 bases from J, with 11 bases between. The V gene's germline CDR1 is SNHLY and CDR2 FYNNEI. The CDR3 loop reads CASSAFSSSTDTQYF. The CDR3 DNA is TGTGCCAGCAGTGCATTTAGCTCTAGCACAGATACGCAGTATTTT.

The chain carries TRBV29-1 and TRBJ2-2; no clear D. The CDR3 sequence is 13 residues long. V was pared by 7 bases and J by 0 bases, with 9 bases between. The germline V gene has CDR1 SQVTM and CDR2 ANQGSEA. Written as DNA, the CDR3 is TGCAGCGCCGTCCAGACGAACACCGGGGAGCTGTTTTTT. This codes for CSAVQTNTGELFF.

V and J are TRBV9 and TRBJ2-5; unclear D gene. V was clipped by 3 bases and J by 2 bases, with 5 bases between them. CDR1 is SGDLS, CDR2 YYNGEE, per germline. There are 12 residues in the CDR3. DNA of the CDR3: TGTGCCAGCAGCGGACCTCAAGAGACCCAGTACTTC. This codes for CASSGPQETQYF.

This chain uses TRBV7-9 with TRBJ2-1; D unresolved. Germline V gene lookup returns CDR1 SEHNR and CDR2 FQNEAQ (reference sequence). V shed 3 bases and J shed 9 bases, with 9 bases lying between them. The length of the CDR3 is 12 residues. Written as DNA, the CDR3 is TGTGCCAGCAGCTTTTCCGGTACTGAGCAGTTCTTC. It encodes CASSFSGTEQFF.

The genes are TRBV28 and TRBJ2-1; D is unresolved. This CDR3 comprises 12 residues. Germline lookup yields CDR1 MDHEN and CDR2 SYDVKM. Trimming cost V 3 bases and J 9 bases, with 9 bases left between them. CDR3 nucleotides: TGTGCCAGCAGTTTCCCCACCCCTGAGCAGTTCTTC. Protein sequence: CASSFPTPEQFF.

J is TRBJ1-2 and V is TRBV15; TRBD1 might be the D (6 bases). V was pared by 0 bases and J by 4 bases, with 15 bases between. This CDR3 is built from 16 residues. Germline CDR1 and CDR2: LNHNV and YYDKDF (reference sequence). DNA of the CDR3: TGTGCCACCAGCAGAGATCCAAGGGGGGGATTCTATGGCTACACCTTC. As protein: CATSRDPRGGFYGYTF.

This chain links TRBV7-9 with TRBJ2-2, with 8 bases identical to TRBD1. With 4 bases clipped from V and 3 bases from J, the junction kept 4 bases outside the gene matches. Germline assignment: CDR1 SEHNR and CDR2 FQNEAQ (reference sequence). There are 15 residues in the CDR3. The CDR3 loop is CASSSRTGHTGELFF. CDR3 nucleotide sequence: TGTGCCAGCAGCTCCCGGACAGGGCACACCGGGGAGCTGTTTTTT.

This chain connects TRBV7-2 to TRBJ2-1; D might be TRBD1 (5 bases). Between the trimmed V and J ends, which lost 6 bases and 2 bases, there was a span of 14 bases. There are 15 residues in the CDR3. CDR1 is SGHTA and CDR2 is FQGNSA in the germline V gene. The CDR3 nucleotides are TGTGCCAGCAGTTTAACTCAGGGTCCCTACAATGAGCAGTTCTTC. Translation: CASSLTQGPYNEQFF.

This clone was seen a handful of times. The chain carries TRBV7-9 and TRBJ2-7; the D gene is possibly TRBD1 (5 bases). The CDR3 loop spans 12 amino acids. Germline V gives CDR1 SEHNR, CDR2 FQNEAQ (reference sequence). The V end was cut by 1 base, the J end by 6 bases, with 7 bases between. CDR3 nucleotides: TGTGCCAGCAGCTTAGGCAGGGCCGAGCAGTACTTC. It specifies CASSLGRAEQYF.

As DNA, the CDR3 is TGTGCCAGCAGCTTAGAGAGTTTCAGCACAGATACGCAGTATTTT. Translated: CASSLESFSTDTQYF. This chain connects TRBV7-2 to TRBJ2-3; D unresolved. This CDR3 comprises 15 residues. The V gene's germline CDR1 is SGHTA and CDR2 FQGNSA. Trimming took 1 base from V and 0 from J, leaving 8 bases between them.

The count of this clone is one. The chain is built from TRBV7-8 and TRBJ2-7; 7 bases line up with TRBD1. Per germline, CDR1 SGHVS and CDR2 FQNEAQ. The CDR3 extends over 13 amino acids. J gave up 2 bases and V 10 bases, and 8 bases lay outside the gene matches. The CDR3: CATSQGVTYEQYF. CDR3 nucleotides: TGTGCCACGTCCCAGGGGGTTACCTACGAGCAGTACTTC.

V and J are TRBV5-6 and TRBJ2-2; 9 bases align to TRBD2. Germline V gene lookup returns CDR1 SGHDT and CDR2 YYEEEE. V shed 0 bases, J shed 3 bases, and the junction held 3 bases outside the gene matches. The CDR3 has 16 residues. CDR3 loop: CASSLGLAAYTGELFF. The DNA of the CDR3 is TGTGCCAGCAGCTTGGGACTAGCGGCATACACCGGGGAGCTGTTTTTT.

The chain is built from TRBV28 and TRBJ2-3; 7 bases map to TRBD1. The CDR3 loop spans 16 amino acids. CDR1 is MDHEN and CDR2 is SYDVKM in the germline V gene. V shed 7 bases, J shed 2 bases, and the junction held 12 bases outside the gene matches. The CDR3 nucleotides are TGTGCCAGCACACACCCCGGGACAGCATCCACAGATACGCAGTATTTT. It yields the protein CASTHPGTASTDTQYF.

This chain links TRBV27 with TRBJ1-5; tentatively, D is TRBD1 (6 bases). This CDR3 region has 14 residues. V gave up 2 bases and J gave up 6 bases, with 11 bases separating them. CDR1 is MNHEY and CDR2 is SMNVEV in the germline V gene (reference sequence). CDR3 in DNA: TGTGCCAGCAGTTTAACCAGGGGTACTCAGCCCCAGCATTTT. Residues: CASSLTRGTQPQHF.

The sample holds one count of this clone. The chain recombines TRBV4-1 with TRBJ2-7; 10 bases line up with TRBD2. Per germline, CDR1 MGHRA and CDR2 YSYEKL. J gave up 7 bases and V 1 base, and 7 bases lay outside the gene matches. The CDR3 runs 15 residues. CDR3 loop: CASSQVPSGRYEQYF. The CDR3 region has the DNA TGCGCCAGCAGCCAAGTTCCTAGCGGGAGATATGAGCAGTACTTC.

This rearrangement joins TRBV9 to TRBJ1-1, with TRBD1 matching over 11 bases. Germline V gene data show CDR1 as SGDLS and CDR2 as YYNGEE. CDR3 length: 10 residues. Trimming took 7 bases from V and 11 from J; bases not matched to a gene: 1. The chain's CDR3 is CASGDRGAFF. The CDR3 DNA is TGTGCCAGCGGGGACAGGGGGGCTTTCTTT.

The rearrangement uses TRBV4-3 and TRBJ2-7; D is unresolved. Germline assignment: CDR1 LGHNA and CDR2 YSLEER. The V gene lost 3 bases and the J gene lost 5 bases, with 14 bases spanning the gap. The CDR3 totals 14 residues. For the CDR3, the DNA is TGCGCCAGCAGCCAGGGCCGGAGTTTTGACGAGCAGTACTTC. Amino acid sequence: CASSQGRSFDEQYF.

Here the CDR3 reads CASRYSGRTDEQFF. The CDR3 nucleotides read TGTGCCAGCAGGTATAGCGGGAGGACGGATGAGCAGTTCTTC. The chain carries TRBV27 and TRBJ2-1, with 10 bases lining up with TRBD2. V trimming: 6 bases; J trimming: 8 bases; junction bases outside the gene matches: 7. Germline V gene data show CDR1 as MNHEY and CDR2 as SMNVEV (reference sequence). This CDR3 is built from 14 residues.

This clone has just a few counts. J is TRBJ2-1 and V is TRBV28, with TRBD2 matching 9 bases. This CDR3 is built from 15 residues. V lost 2 bases and J lost 7; bases outside the gene matches: 6. CDR1 is MDHEN, CDR2 SYDVKM, per germline. The CDR3 reads CASSLVPLAGNEQFF. The CDR3 DNA is TGTGCCAGCAGTTTAGTACCACTAGCGGGTAATGAGCAGTTCTTC.

The genes are TRBV2 and TRBJ2-7; either TRBD1 or TRBD2 may fit D (5 bases each). Germline V CDR1 and CDR2: SNHLY, FYNNEI. The CDR3 runs to 15 residues. Trimming took off 5 bases at V and 0 bases at J, with 14 bases between the two ends. The CDR3 protein is CASSFPGTDSYEQYF. The CDR3 nucleotides read TGTGCCAGCAGTTTCCCCGGGACGGACTCCTACGAGCAGTACTTC. The whole variable domain, remainder taken from reference TRBV2 and TRBJ2-7, is EPEVTQTPSHQVTQMGQEVILRCVPISNHLYFYWYRQILGQKVEFLVSFYNNEISEKSEIFDDQFSVERPDGSNFTLKIRSTKLEDSAMYFCASSFPGTDSYEQYFGPGTRLTVT.